The entry below gives a single T cell receptor (beta chain) sequence along with its context. The record originates from a study of patients and donors after allogeneic stem cell transplantation. TCRdb re-called the RT-PCR reads with MiXCR, one entry per CDR3 protein. The data contain 400,000 to 500,000 distinct CDR3 sequences, roughly 17% of them singletons. This receptor was identified in a human donor who was either an allogeneic HSCT recipient or a stem cell or donor lymphocyte infusion donor (not recorded which). It is not recorded whose cells these are; they may come from a transplant donor. Sample: blood, either unsorted or a sorted T cell fraction (not recorded which).

CDR3 bases: TGTGCCAGCAACGACCCGGACAGATACACCGATGGCTACACCTTC. As protein: CASNDPDRYTDGYTF. The chain joins TRBV12-3 or TRBV12-4 to TRBJ1-2, with a possible D match to TRBD1 (6 bases). V was shortened by 7 bases and J by 6 bases, with 21 bases between the two germline ends. The CDR3 runs 15 residues.